This TCR beta chain was captured by sequencing in a study of CD8+CD57+ T cells in acquired aplastic anemia (dated by TCRdb to 2017 to 2018). Context from the whole study: On average, sorted CD4+ and CD8+ cells yielded 3.2 ug of extracted DNA, with a range of roughly 0.18 to 27.4 ug. An average of about 10 million reads for CD4+ cells and 11 million or so reads for CD8+ cells was obtained from healthy donor samples. Here is what the overall study found, with its caveats: About 29 CD8+ CDR3 sequences were found to be shared between patients and controls, but these sequences appeared to be highly expressed in patients and within the immunodominant clones of the patients. No significant difference in CD8+ Simpson's diversity was found between patients and healthy controls (P=0.060).

In the study, sorted CD4+ and CD8+ blood T cells from patients with severe aplastic anemia and from healthy subjects underwent deep sequencing of TCR repertoires. Ficoll-Paque density gradient centrifugation was used to isolate peripheral blood mononuclear cells. Before DNA extraction, CD4+ and CD8+ T cells were sorted with FACS or magnetic beads. Profiling of TCR beta VDJ combinations and CDR3 sequences used genomic DNA as the template. An Illumina HiSeq 2000 was used for TCR repertoire sequencing. The original pipeline was this. TRBV/TRBJ rearrangement plots, CDR3 size and DJ length profiles, and Simpson's diversity index were used to evaluate the repertoires. The most abundant DNA sequence in the deep sequencing data was defined as the immunodominant clone. CDR3 amino acid sequences were screened for sharing across subjects and compared with published repertoires and the VDJdb database. TCRdb handled the public reads itself, with Q25 trimming in fastp and clone calling in MiXCR, and kept productive beta chains. A single entry per CDR3 protein holds the most common genes and DNA from its merged rows. Here the V and J calls rest on TCRdb's processing, not on the authors' analysis. This sample is represented by about 190,000 distinct CDR3 sequences; approximately 52% of them were singletons. The top ten constitute approximately 15% of the sample.

The germline ends are 14 bases apart after V is trimmed by 5 bases and J by 1 base. CDR1 and CDR2 were assigned from the germline V gene (reference sequence) as DFQATT and SNEGSKA. Its CDR3 holds 14 amino acids, cysteine through phenylalanine. Left in the record is the CDR3 DNA by itself, 42 bases read in frame from the first base. For this clonotype: Its antigen has not been determined. No per-base quality is available; no much larger clone lies one base away.

The V and J genes are TRBV20-1 and TRBJ1-1; the best D guess is TRBD1, with 5 bases matching. The TCR originated in a human donor in good health, serving as a control. Sequenced sample: sorted CD4+, CD8+, or CD8+CD57+ T cells (not recorded which) from PBMCs. The nucleotide sequence reads TGCAGTGCTGACCAGGGTTTGGGGAACACTGAAGCTTTCTTT. Its amino acids are CSADQGLGNTEAFF.